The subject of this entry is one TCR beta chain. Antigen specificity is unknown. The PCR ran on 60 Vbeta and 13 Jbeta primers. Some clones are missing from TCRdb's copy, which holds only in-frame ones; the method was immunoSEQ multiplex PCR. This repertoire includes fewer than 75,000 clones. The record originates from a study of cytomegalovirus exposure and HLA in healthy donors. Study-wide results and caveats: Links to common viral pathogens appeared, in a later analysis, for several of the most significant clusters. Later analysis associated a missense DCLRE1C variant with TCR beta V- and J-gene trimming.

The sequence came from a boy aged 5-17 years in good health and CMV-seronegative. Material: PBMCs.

This CDR3 is CASKGTRAFF. The CDR3 nucleotides read TGTGCCAGCAAGGGGACTAGGGCGTTCTTC. The chain couples TRBV27 to TRBJ2-1; 8 bases line up with TRBD2. The V and J ends lost 7 bases and 15 bases, in that order; junction bases with no gene match: 5. The V gene's germline CDR1 is MNHEY and CDR2 SMNVEV (reference sequence). CDR3 length equals 10 residues.